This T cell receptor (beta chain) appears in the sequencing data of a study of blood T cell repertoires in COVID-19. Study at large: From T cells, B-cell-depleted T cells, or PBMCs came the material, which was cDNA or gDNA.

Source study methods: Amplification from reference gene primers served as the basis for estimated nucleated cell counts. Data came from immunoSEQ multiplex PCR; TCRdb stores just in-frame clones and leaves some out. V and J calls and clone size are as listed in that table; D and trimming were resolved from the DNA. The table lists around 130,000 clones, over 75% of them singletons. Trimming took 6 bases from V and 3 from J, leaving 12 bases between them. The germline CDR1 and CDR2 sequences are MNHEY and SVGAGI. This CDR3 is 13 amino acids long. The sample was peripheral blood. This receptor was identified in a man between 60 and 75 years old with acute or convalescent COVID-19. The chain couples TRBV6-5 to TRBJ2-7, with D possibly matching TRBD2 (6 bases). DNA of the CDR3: TGTGCCAGCAGCCGGGGGAAGGACTACGAGCAGTACTTC. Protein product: CASSRGKDYEQYF.